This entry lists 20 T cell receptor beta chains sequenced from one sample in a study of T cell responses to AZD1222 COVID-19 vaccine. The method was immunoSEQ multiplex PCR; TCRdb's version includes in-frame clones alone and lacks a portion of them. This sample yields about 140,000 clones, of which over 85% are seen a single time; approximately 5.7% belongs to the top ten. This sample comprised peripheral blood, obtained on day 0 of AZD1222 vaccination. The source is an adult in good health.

CDR3 sequence (DNA): TGTGCCAGCAGCTTAGATGTCCGCTACGAGCAGTACTTC. As protein: CASSLDVRYEQYF. The V gene is TRBV7-9, the J gene TRBJ2-7; D uncertain. CDR3 length: 13 residues. Trimming pared 1 base from V and 3 bases from J, leaving 7 bases between. CDR1 and CDR2 (germline): SEHNR, FQNEAQ (reference sequence).

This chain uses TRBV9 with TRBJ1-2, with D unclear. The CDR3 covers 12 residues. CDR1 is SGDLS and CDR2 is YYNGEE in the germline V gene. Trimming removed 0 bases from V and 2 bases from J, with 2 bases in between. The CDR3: CASSVANYGYTF. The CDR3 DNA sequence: TGTGCCAGCAGCGTAGCCAACTATGGCTACACCTTC.

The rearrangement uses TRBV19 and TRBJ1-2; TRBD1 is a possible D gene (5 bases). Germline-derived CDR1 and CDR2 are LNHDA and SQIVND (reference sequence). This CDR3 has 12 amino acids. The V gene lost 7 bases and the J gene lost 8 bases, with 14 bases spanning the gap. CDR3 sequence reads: CASIGPGYGYTF. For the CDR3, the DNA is TGTGCCAGTATAGGGCCAGGGTACGGCTACACCTTC.

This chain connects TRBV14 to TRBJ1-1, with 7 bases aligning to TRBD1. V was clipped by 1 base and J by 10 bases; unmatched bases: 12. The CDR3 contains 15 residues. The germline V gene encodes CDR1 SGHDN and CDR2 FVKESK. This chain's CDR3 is CASSQGSDRVDGAFF. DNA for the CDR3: TGTGCCAGCAGCCAAGGAAGCGACAGGGTCGATGGAGCTTTCTTT.

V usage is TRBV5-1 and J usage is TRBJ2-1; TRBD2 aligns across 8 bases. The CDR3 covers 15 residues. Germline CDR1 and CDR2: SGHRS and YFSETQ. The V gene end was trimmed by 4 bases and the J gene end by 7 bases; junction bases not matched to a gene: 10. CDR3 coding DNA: TGCGCCAGCAGCCCAATTTTCGAGCGGGAGAATGAGCAGTTCTTC. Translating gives CASSPIFERENEQFF.

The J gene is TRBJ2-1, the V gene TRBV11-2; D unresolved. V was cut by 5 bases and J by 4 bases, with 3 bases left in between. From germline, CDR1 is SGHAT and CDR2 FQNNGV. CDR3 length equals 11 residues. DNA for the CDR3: TGTGCCAGCAGCATTTACAATGAGCAGTTCTTC. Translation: CASSIYNEQFF. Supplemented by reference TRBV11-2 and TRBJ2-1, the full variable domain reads EAGVAQSPRYKIIEKRQSVAFWCNPISGHATLYWYQQILGQGPKLLIQFQNNGVVDDSQLPKDRFSAERLKGVDSTLKIQPAKLEDSAVYLCASSIYNEQFFGPGTRLTVL.

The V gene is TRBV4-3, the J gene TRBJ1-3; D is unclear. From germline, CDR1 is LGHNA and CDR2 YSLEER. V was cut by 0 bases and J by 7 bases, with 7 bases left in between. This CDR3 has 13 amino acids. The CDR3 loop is CASSQEGGNTIYF. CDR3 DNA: TGCGCCAGCAGCCAAGAGGGAGGGAACACCATATATTTT.

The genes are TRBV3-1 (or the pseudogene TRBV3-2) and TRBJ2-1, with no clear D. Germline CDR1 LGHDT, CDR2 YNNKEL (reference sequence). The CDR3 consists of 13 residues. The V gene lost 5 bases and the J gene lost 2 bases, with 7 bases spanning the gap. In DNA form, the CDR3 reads TGTGCCAGCAGCTCCTCGACCTACAATGAGCAGTTCTTC. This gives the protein CASSSSTYNEQFF.

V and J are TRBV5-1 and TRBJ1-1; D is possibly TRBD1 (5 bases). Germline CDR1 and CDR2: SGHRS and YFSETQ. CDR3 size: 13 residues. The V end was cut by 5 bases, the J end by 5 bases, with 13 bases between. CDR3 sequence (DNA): TGCGCCAGCAGGATTGGAGGGGCGACTGAAGCTTTCTTT. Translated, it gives CASRIGGATEAFF.

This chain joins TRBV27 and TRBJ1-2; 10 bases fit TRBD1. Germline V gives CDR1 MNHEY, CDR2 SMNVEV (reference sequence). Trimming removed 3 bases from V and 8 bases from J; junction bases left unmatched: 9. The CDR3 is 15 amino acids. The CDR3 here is CASSFKWTGGEGYTF. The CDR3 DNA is TGTGCCAGCAGTTTTAAGTGGACAGGGGGGGAAGGCTACACCTTC.

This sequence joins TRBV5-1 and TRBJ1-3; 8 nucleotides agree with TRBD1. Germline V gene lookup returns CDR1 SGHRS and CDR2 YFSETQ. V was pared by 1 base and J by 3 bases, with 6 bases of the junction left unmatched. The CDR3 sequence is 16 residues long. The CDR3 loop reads CASSLSDRGGGNTIYF. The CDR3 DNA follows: TGCGCCAGCAGCTTGTCCGACAGGGGAGGTGGAAACACCATATATTTT.

The CDR3 bases are TGTGCCAGCAGCCCAAATAGAGAGACCCGTATGCATGAGCAGTTCTTC. It translates to CASSPNRETRMHEQFF. The chain carries TRBV9 and TRBJ2-1; no firm D call. Looked up from germline, CDR1 is SGDLS and CDR2 is YYNGEE. The length of the CDR3 is 16 residues. V was cut by 4 bases and J by 8 bases, with 22 bases left in between. The full variable domain, its missing parts supplied by reference TRBV9 and TRBJ2-1, is DSGVTQTPKHLITATGQRVTLRCSPRSGDLSVYWYQQSLDQGLQFLIQYYNGEERAKGNILERFSAQQFPDLHSELNLSSLELGDSALYFCASSPNRETRMHEQFFGPGTRLTVL.

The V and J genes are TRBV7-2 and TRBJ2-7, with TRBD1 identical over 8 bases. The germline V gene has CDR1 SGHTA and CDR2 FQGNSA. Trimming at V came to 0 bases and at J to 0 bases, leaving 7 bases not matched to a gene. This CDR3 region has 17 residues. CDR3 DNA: TGTGCCAGCAGCTTAGCTTTAAACAGGGGGAGCTCCTACGAGCAGTACTTC. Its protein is CASSLALNRGSSYEQYF.

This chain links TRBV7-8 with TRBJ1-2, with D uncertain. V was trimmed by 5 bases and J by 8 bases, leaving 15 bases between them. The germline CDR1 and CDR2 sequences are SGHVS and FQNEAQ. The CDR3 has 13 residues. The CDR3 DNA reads TGTGCCAGCAGCCTCGACAAACTATACGGCTACACCTTC. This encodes CASSLDKLYGYTF.

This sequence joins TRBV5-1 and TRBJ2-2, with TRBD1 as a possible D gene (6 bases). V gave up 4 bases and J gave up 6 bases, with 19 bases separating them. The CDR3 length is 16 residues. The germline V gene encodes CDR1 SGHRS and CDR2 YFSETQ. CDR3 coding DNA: TGCGCCAGCAGCCCTGGCGTGCCAGGGGTTCCCGGGGAGCTGTTTTTT. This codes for CASSPGVPGVPGELFF.

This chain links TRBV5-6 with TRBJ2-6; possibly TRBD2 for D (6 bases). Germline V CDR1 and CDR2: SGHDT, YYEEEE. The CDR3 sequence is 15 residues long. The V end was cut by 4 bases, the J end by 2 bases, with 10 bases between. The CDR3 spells CASSLPGAGANVLTF. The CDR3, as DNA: TGTGCCAGCAGCCTGCCGGGGGCTGGGGCCAACGTCCTGACTTTC.

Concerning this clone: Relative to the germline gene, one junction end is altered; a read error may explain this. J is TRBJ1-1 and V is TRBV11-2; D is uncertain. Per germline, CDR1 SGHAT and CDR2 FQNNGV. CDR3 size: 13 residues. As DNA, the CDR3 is TGTGCCAGCCGCTTAATTCGGCGCGCTGAAGCTTTCTTT. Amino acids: CASRLIRRAEAFF.

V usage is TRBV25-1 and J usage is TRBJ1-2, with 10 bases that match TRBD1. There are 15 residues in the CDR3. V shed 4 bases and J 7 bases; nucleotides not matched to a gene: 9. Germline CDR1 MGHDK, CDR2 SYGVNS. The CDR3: CASSGEDRGLSGYTF. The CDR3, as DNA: TGTGCCAGCAGTGGGGAAGACAGGGGGCTCTCTGGCTACACCTTC.

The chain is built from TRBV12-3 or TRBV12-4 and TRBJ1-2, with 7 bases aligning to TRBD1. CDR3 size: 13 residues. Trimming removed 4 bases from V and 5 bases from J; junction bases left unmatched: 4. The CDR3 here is CASSSDRAYGYTF. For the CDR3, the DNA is TGTGCCAGCAGTTCCGACAGGGCGTATGGCTACACCTTC.

The CDR3 here is CASSIRTGRNSPLHF. DNA of the CDR3: TGTGCCAGTAGTATCCGGACAGGTCGCAATTCACCCCTCCACTTT. This chain uses TRBV19 with TRBJ1-6; 7 bases agree with TRBD1. Germline V lookup: CDR1 LNHDA, CDR2 SQIVND (reference sequence). This CDR3 is built from 15 residues. Germline trimming cut 3 bases from V and 7 bases from J; bases unmatched to any gene: 6.